These T cell receptor beta chains were read from a single sample in a study of CD4 and CD8 cells across lung adenocarcinoma regions. TCRdb re-called the PCR reads with MiXCR, one entry per CDR3 protein. Of thousands of distinct CDR3 sequences in the sample, less than 50% are singletons; the top ten hold 30%. Sequencing used CD4+ T cells from the margin of a lung tumor. The source is a male donor with lung adenocarcinoma. The CD4 and CD8 labels of this study may be unreliable. The CDR3 runs from the conserved cysteine through the conserved F or W. The order of the fields is J gene, D gene, V gene, clone size, CDR3 protein. D genes are given only for firm matches. Clone size appears in some rows only: once, few, many, or a class for an expanded clone.

TRBJ2-1 - TRBV12-5 few CASGLVRDFSSSYNEQFF
TRBJ2-3 - TRBV6-6 medium-sized CASSYGATDTQYF
TRBJ2-3 - TRBV10-3 - CAIRVHWGPNMQYF
TRBJ1-2 TRBD1 TRBV10-3 - CAISEDRKQGARGYTF
TRBJ2-1 - TRBV6-1 many CASSEYRVGETQFF
TRBJ2-3 - TRBV27 - CASSLDGNTQYF
TRBJ2-1 - TRBV6-4 - CASSLTGLSDANEQFF
TRBJ2-5 - TRBV15 - CATSFTATQYF
TRBJ2-3 - TRBV6-1 - CASGSGKRAKNTQYF
TRBJ2-2 - TRBV6-5 many CASSYSTLGNTGELFF
TRBJ2-3 - TRBV6-4 - CASGIGAGEADTQYF
TRBJ1-1 - TRBV25-1 - CASSEWRNTEAFF
TRBJ2-1 - TRBV4-1 medium-sized CASSRTSSSYNEQFF
TRBJ2-5 - TRBV27 - CASSLSPTGVETQYF
TRBJ2-2 - TRBV25-1 - CASSDSNTGELFF
TRBJ2-3 - TRBV28 - CASSAGATGTDTQYF
TRBJ2-3 - TRBV6-4 medium-sized CASRTDRDTDTQYF
TRBJ2-3 - TRBV10-2 - CAGSVGRSPDTQYF
TRBJ2-1 - TRBV11-2 - CASSLEGLNEQFF
TRBJ2-1 - TRBV12-3/TRBV12-4 few CAIRRGELYNEQFF
TRBJ2-5 TRBD2 TRBV5-1 few CASSPLRGEQYF
TRBJ1-1 - TRBV27 - CASSFTGNTEAFF
TRBJ2-3 TRBD1 TRBV10-2 - CAGSGDRVKDTQYF
TRBJ1-1 - TRBV6-1 - CASSRQEQGNTEAFF
TRBJ2-5 - TRBV7-2 many CASSTGTGQETQYF
TRBJ1-1 TRBD1 TRBV6-1 - CASRIDRGSPEAFF
TRBJ2-1 TRBD1 TRBV6-1 many CASKVLTGEYEQFF
TRBJ1-3 - TRBV6-1 - CASSARGFSGNTIYF
TRBJ2-1 TRBD2 TRBV6-5 - CASSYSSTSGGSNEQFF
TRBJ2-1 - TRBV11-2 many CASSLNMGNEQFF
TRBJ2-5 - TRBV6-5 - CASSYSQSGPETQYF
TRBJ2-1 - TRBV6-5 medium-sized CASSFRMTSNEQFF
- TRBD2 TRBV27 large CASRGLARAYEQYF
- TRBD1 TRBV6-4 few CASSDTGAGNIQYF
TRBJ2-4 - TRBV6-1 - CPGTGLGAKNIQYF
TRBJ2-3 - TRBV6-1 - CASSEGAGWTDTLYF
TRBJ2-1 TRBD2 TRBV6-1 - CASSQTSAEQFF
TRBJ1-1 TRBD1 TRBV6-5 medium-sized CASIRKTGMNTEAFF
TRBJ2-4 TRBD2 TRBV9 - CASGRAGGRGEQYF
TRBJ2-3 TRBD2 TRBV7-6 many CASSLLAGSPDTQYF
- - TRBV27 - CASSLYGLDPYEQYF
TRBJ2-1 - TRBV28 - CASSSYRVGSNEQNF
TRBJ1-3 - TRBV6-1 large CASSEAQALNTIYF
TRBJ1-1 - TRBV5-1 - CASSLEGGGTEAFF
TRBJ2-1 TRBD2 TRBV7-2 few CASSPGLAGGGQFF
TRBJ2-3 - TRBV10-3 - CVSQLAAKDTQYF
TRBJ2-2 - TRBV7-9 - CASSFRGTGELFF
TRBJ2-1 - TRBV3-1 - CASSQDLGPHNEQFF
TRBJ2-3 - TRBV7-7 - CASSLAGRTDTQYF
TRBJ1-6 TRBD1 TRBV6-1 many CASSELQGHGSPLHF
TRBJ2-6 - TRBV12-3/TRBV12-4 - CATGTPGANVLTF
TRBJ1-4 TRBD1 TRBV6-1 - CASSVGQGHEKLFF